This record looks at one T cell receptor beta chain sequence and its context. Its antigen is unknown. The source of the sample is a study of CD8+ T cells in alopecia areata. Overall study context: Oral tofacitinib, 5 to 10 mg twice daily, was given in an open-label trial.

Study-level points and caveats: Clonality in the scalp and expanded CD8+ clones ranked among the top 100 were significantly decreased by tofacitinib. Researchers say the link of baseline CD8+ expansion to response remains uncertain, with one nonresponder.

The V and J ends lost 0 bases and 7 bases respectively, with 7 bases between them. Germline values: CDR1 SGHVS, CDR2 FNYEAQ. The CDR3 totals 12 residues. Once RNA had been extracted, it was reverse transcribed into cDNA to act as the sequencing template. The assay was immunoSEQ multiplex PCR, and TCRdb's table has in-frame clones only and misses some. The sample records 200,000 or so clones, nearly 60% being singletons. Treatment meaning: oral pan-JAK inhibitor, 5-10 mg twice daily. The researchers isolated CD4+ and CD8+ T cells from PBMCs by sorting. The sequence was collected from a human donor with alopecia areata. The genes are TRBV7-6 and TRBJ2-7; D call uncertain. The source material was CD4+ T cells sorted from blood, sampled at week 24, from a patient treated with tofacitinib. The DNA for the CDR3 is TGTGCCAGCAGCTTAGCGCACGAGGAGCAGTACTTC. Encoded protein: CASSLAHEEQYF.